A selection of T cell receptor beta chains follows, all from one sample in a study of CD8+ T cells in alopecia areata. Some clones are missing from TCRdb's copy, which holds only in-frame ones; the method was immunoSEQ multiplex PCR. This sample has fewer than 250,000 clones, with 57% found just once. Material: CD4+ T cells sorted from blood, obtained at week 0. These receptors all come from a human donor with alopecia areata. Both conserved end residues are part of each CDR3. The D gene is left open where the match is weak. Rows may omit the clone size; those that give it use once, few, many or a size class.

D gene	V gene	clone size	J gene	CDR3 protein	CDR3 DNA
TRBD1	TRBV19	few	TRBJ2-2	CASSPGQGPFPTGELFF	TGTGCCAGTAGTCCGGGACAGGGGCCCTTTCCCACCGGGGAGCTGTTTTTT
.	TRBV30	.	TRBJ1-1	CAWSVRGNTEAFF	TGTGCCTGGAGTGTCCGGGGGAACACTGAAGCTTTCTTT
TRBD1	TRBV7-2	.	TRBJ2-6	CASSLATGLGANVLTF	TGTGCCAGCAGCTTAGCGACAGGGCTAGGGGCCAACGTCCTGACTTTC
.	TRBV29-1	.	TRBJ1-2	CSVEVPNYGYTF	TGCAGCGTTGAAGTCCCTAACTATGGCTACACCTTC
.	TRBV30	.	TRBJ1-2	CAWSARTAPVNYGYTF	TGTGCCTGGAGTGCCCGGACGGCGCCCGTTAACTATGGCTACACCTTC
.	TRBV29-1	.	TRBJ2-7	CSVVYIPSSYEQYF	TGCAGCGTTGTATACATTCCGAGCTCCTACGAGCAGTACTTC
.	TRBV6-5	.	TRBJ2-3	CASSYSGRQTQYF	TGTGCCAGCAGTTACTCCGGCAGGCAAACGCAGTATTTT
.	TRBV30	few	TRBJ2-1	CAWSVFSQTQFF	TGTGCCTGGAGTGTTTTCAGTCAAACGCAGTTCTTC
.	TRBV7-9	.	TRBJ2-7	CASSFLGYEQYF	TGTGCCAGCAGCTTCCTCGGGTACGAGCAGTACTTC
TRBD2	TRBV6-5	.	TRBJ2-7	CASRTSGSDEQYF	TGTGCCAGCAGGACTAGCGGGAGTGACGAGCAGTACTTC
.	TRBV20-1	.	TRBJ2-1	CSASGVGEQFF	TGCAGTGCCTCCGGGGTTGGTGAGCAGTTCTTC
TRBD1	TRBV29-1	few	TRBJ1-5	CSVGDRVGQPQHF	TGCAGCGTTGGTGACAGGGTCGGTCAGCCCCAGCATTTT
.	TRBV14	.	TRBJ2-7	CASSQEAASYEQYF	TGTGCCAGCAGCCAAGAGGCAGCCTCCTACGAGCAGTACTTC
.	TRBV30	few	TRBJ1-6	CAWTLYRESPLHF	TGTGCCTGGACCTTATACAGGGAATCACCCCTCCACTTT
.	TRBV27	.	TRBJ1-1	CASSRALGNTEAFF	TGTGCCAGCAGTCGGGCCCTGGGGAACACTGAAGCTTTCTTT
.	TRBV9	few	TRBJ2-7	CASGPRPDYEQYF	TGTGCCAGCGGCCCGCGTCCGGACTACGAGCAGTACTTC
TRBD1	TRBV10-3	.	TRBJ2-5	CAISGTTGGTETQYF	TGTGCCATCAGTGGAACAACAGGGGGCACGGAGACCCAGTACTTC
TRBD1	TRBV29-1	few	TRBJ2-7	CSVVFRPGGPSYEQYF	TGCAGCGTTGTATTCCGACCAGGGGGCCCTTCCTACGAGCAGTACTTC
TRBD1	TRBV30	once	TRBJ1-5	CAWSPQGDQPQHF	TGTGCCTGGAGTCCCCAGGGGGATCAGCCCCAGCATTTT
TRBD2	TRBV6-1	few	TRBJ2-5	CASSEVGSGRTQETQYF	TGTGCCAGCAGTGAAGTGGGTAGCGGGAGGACCCAAGAGACCCAGTACTTC
TRBD2	TRBV7-9	.	TRBJ2-1	CASSPSGLAGIKDEQFF	TGTGCCAGCAGCCCCTCGGGACTAGCGGGAATAAAGGATGAGCAGTTCTTC
.	TRBV19	.	TRBJ2-7	CASSIPGRSYEQYF	TGTGCCAGTAGTATACCGGGACGTTCCTACGAGCAGTACTTC
.	TRBV29-1	few	TRBJ2-7	CSVRRGPYEQYF	TGCAGCGTTCGTCGCGGCCCCTACGAGCAGTACTTC
TRBD1	TRBV5-6	.	TRBJ2-2	CASSTDRGSLITGELFF	TGTGCCAGCAGCACGGACAGGGGCTCACTTATCACCGGGGAGCTGTTTTTT
.	TRBV30	.	TRBJ1-1	CAWSGWERKAFF	TGTGCCTGGAGTGGGTGGGAACGAAAAGCTTTCTTT
TRBD1	TRBV15	.	TRBJ2-7	CATSRELQGAYEQYF	TGTGCCACCAGCAGAGAGTTACAGGGGGCTTACGAGCAGTACTTC
TRBD1	TRBV7-9	.	TRBJ1-4	CASSRQGAHNEKLFF	TGTGCCAGCAGCAGACAGGGGGCCCATAATGAAAAACTGTTTTTT
TRBD2	TRBV2	.	TRBJ2-5	CATIRLAGAQYF	TGTGCCACCATCAGACTAGCGGGGGCCCAGTACTTC
.	TRBV2	.	TRBJ1-2	CASNREHSNYGYTF	TGTGCCAGTAACAGGGAACACTCTAACTATGGCTACACCTTC
.	TRBV5-1	few	TRBJ2-3	CASSLAPRDTGSPTQYF	TGCGCCAGCAGCTTGGCTCCTCGGGACACGGGGTCTCCTACGCAGTATTTT
.	TRBV23-1	.	TRBJ2-2	CASSQECCRVTRKTGELFF	TGCGCCAGCAGTCAGGAGTGTTGTAGAGTCACCAGAAAGACCGGGGAGCTGTTTTTT
TRBD2	TRBV30	.	TRBJ2-7	CAWSVYSGRAELGEQYF	TGTGCCTGGAGTGTATACAGCGGGAGGGCTGAGTTGGGGGAGCAGTACTTC
.	TRBV2	.	TRBJ1-2	CASSDPGYEGYTF	TGTGCCAGCAGTGACCCAGGGTATGAAGGCTACACCTTC
.	TRBV29-1	few	TRBJ2-3	CSVERHQSDTQYF	TGCAGCGTTGAAAGACACCAATCAGATACGCAGTATTTT
.	TRBV5-1	once	TRBJ2-3	CASSLTLQTDTQYF	TGCGCCAGCAGCTTGACACTGCAAACAGATACGCAGTATTTT
TRBD2	TRBV5-4	.	TRBJ2-3	CASRAGFTDTQYF	TGTGCCAGCCGAGCGGGATTCACAGATACGCAGTATTTT
.	TRBV29-1	few	TRBJ2-7	CSVEAQGYEQYF	TGCAGCGTTGAAGCACAGGGCTACGAGCAGTACTTC
.	TRBV29-1	.	TRBJ1-6	CSVRTDSSYNSPLHF	TGCAGCGTGAGGACGGATAGCTCCTATAATTCACCCCTCCACTTT
.	TRBV7-3	.	TRBJ1-1	CASSSSADTEAFF	TGTGCCAGCAGCTCGTCCGCGGACACTGAAGCTTTCTTT
TRBD1	TRBV5-5	few	TRBJ2-4	CASSATGIQYF	TGTGCCAGCAGCGCGACAGGGATTCAGTACTTC
TRBD1	TRBV10-3	few	TRBJ1-1	CAIRSKGTENTEAFF	TGTGCCATCAGGTCAAAAGGGACAGAGAACACTGAAGCTTTCTTT
.	TRBV6-1	.	TRBJ1-5	CASSEQPNPGNQPQHF	TGTGCCAGCAGTGAACAGCCAAACCCGGGCAATCAGCCCCAGCATTTT
.	TRBV29-1	.	TRBJ1-3	CSVGLVSGNTIYF	TGCAGCGTTGGCCTTGTCTCTGGAAACACCATATATTTT
.	TRBV30	.	TRBJ2-7	CAWSTGSLPEQYF	TGTGCCTGGAGTACAGGGAGCCTACCCGAGCAGTACTTC
.	TRBV5-6	once	TRBJ1-4	CASSTGTYEKLFF	TGTGCCAGCAGCACCGGGACATATGAAAAACTGTTTTTT
.	TRBV9	.	TRBJ2-3	CASSETGLPDTQYF	TGTGCCAGCAGCGAGACAGGTCTACCAGATACGCAGTATTTT
TRBD2	TRBV4-2	few	TRBJ2-1	CASSQDIPSGSNEQFF	TGTGCCAGCAGCCAAGATATTCCTAGCGGGAGCAATGAGCAGTTCTTC
.	TRBV7-9	.	TRBJ1-6	CASSFPNSPLHF	TGTGCCAGCAGCTTCCCCAATTCACCCCTCCACTTT
.	TRBV6-1	.	TRBJ1-5	CASSEAPGQVFQPQHF	TGTGCCAGCAGTGAAGCCCCGGGCCAGGTCTTTCAGCCCCAGCATTTT
.	TRBV2	once	TRBJ2-7	CASKTGLSYEQYF	TGTGCCAGCAAGACCGGGCTCTCCTACGAGCAGTACTTC
TRBD1	TRBV5-1	.	TRBJ1-1	CASSLVRDSFMNTEAFF	TGCGCCAGCAGCTTGGTCCGGGACAGCTTCATGAACACTGAAGCTTTCTTT
TRBD1	TRBV29-1	.	TRBJ1-2	CSVTFSGGGYGYTF	TGCAGCGTTACCTTCTCAGGGGGCGGCTATGGCTACACCTTC